This TCR beta chain stems from a study of T cell changes during pregnancy in multiple sclerosis (dated by TCRdb to about 2019). Broadly, across the study: In women with multiple sclerosis, the researchers looked at how the T cell repertoire shifted as pregnancy progressed.

The CDR3 has 17 amino acids, counting the end cysteine and phenylalanine. This entry keeps only the CDR3 DNA: 51 bases, framed from base 1. V and J lose 4 bases and 0 bases, and a span of 18 bases separates them. As encoded in the germline V gene (reference sequence), CDR1 is MNHEY while CDR2 is SMNVEV. Comment on this clone: The antigen it recognizes is unknown. No quality values exist for individual bases; no much larger clone is one base distant.

The library was generated by the immunoSEQ multiplex PCR assay. TCRdb mirrors the immuneACCESS table, restricted to in-frame sequences. Some clones are absent from its copies; in checked studies, under half trace to an unresolved V gene, and the reason for the others is unknown. In this sample the table shows about 53,000 clones, about 93% of which occur a single time. The ten most abundant clones make up less than 0.6% of the sample. The chain links TRBV27 with TRBJ1-1; possibly the D gene is TRBD1, per 6 matching bases. This receptor was obtained from a female donor with multiple sclerosis, enrolled in a pregnancy study. Source: CD4+ T cells from peripheral blood mononuclear cells, taken in the third trimester of pregnancy. The nucleotides read TGTGCCAGCAGTTGGGCAGGGGCTAATCTCATGAACACTGAAGCTTTCTTT. This codes for CASSWAGANLMNTEAFF.